The next 6 T cell receptor beta chains were all read from a single sample in a study of T cell responses to AZD1222 COVID-19 vaccine. Using immunoSEQ multiplex PCR, the repertoire was profiled, and TCRdb retains in-frame clones only, with some absent. This table holds 65,000 to 75,000 clones, approximately 80% found once. This specimen was peripheral blood, taken on day 0 of AZD1222 vaccination. The receptor set was obtained from an adult in good health.

The CDR3 nucleotides are TGTGCCACCAGTGACCCCGACACGGACCTTTTCTTT. It specifies CATSDPDTDLFF. This rearrangement joins TRBV24-1 to TRBJ1-1, with no clear D. V lost 4 bases and J lost 13, with 15 bases in between. The CDR3 length is 12 residues. CDR1 is KGHDR and CDR2 is SFDVKD in the germline V gene.

The genes are TRBV2 and TRBJ1-4; no clear D gene. V gave up 4 bases and J gave up 7 bases, with 13 bases separating them. Germline CDR1 and CDR2: SNHLY and FYNNEI. CDR3 length: 14 residues. This CDR3 reads CASSASSWGEKLFF. In DNA form, the CDR3 reads TGTGCCAGCAGTGCCAGCAGTTGGGGTGAAAAACTGTTTTTT.

The V gene is TRBV2, the J gene TRBJ2-4; tentatively, D is TRBD2 (5 bases). CDR3 length: 11 residues. CDR1 is SNHLY, CDR2 FYNNEI, per germline. Trimming left V 7 bases short and J 5 bases short, with 6 bases between. CDR3 residues: CASKGENIQYF. In DNA form, the CDR3 reads TGTGCCAGCAAGGGAGAAAACATTCAGTACTTC.

V gene TRBV19 combines with J gene TRBJ2-3; D is unclear. CDR1 and CDR2 from the germline V gene are LNHDA and SQIVND (reference sequence). CDR3 length: 15 residues. With 3 bases removed from V and 5 bases from J, the gap between germline ends came to 15 bases. CDR3 nucleotide sequence: TGTGCCAGTAGTATGGCCGGGTCGGTGCAAGATACGCAGTATTTT. Translation: CASSMAGSVQDTQYF.

Turning to this clone: At one end, the junction sequence differs from germline, possibly due to a read error. The chain recombines TRBV7-7 with TRBJ2-7; D is unclear. CDR3 length: 15 amino acids. Germline V lookup: CDR1 SSHAT, CDR2 FNYEAQ (reference sequence). This CDR3 is CASSSSLGLSYEQYF. DNA for the CDR3: TGTGCTAGCAGCTCCTCTTTGGGTCTCTCCTACGAGCAGTACTTC.

This chain joins TRBV7-8 and TRBJ1-3; D is ambiguous. V lost 5 bases to trimming and J lost 9 bases, with 17 bases between them. Germline V CDR1 and CDR2: SGHVS, FQNEAQ. This CDR3 is built from 14 residues. CDR3: CASSPVLGLGTIYF. CDR3 DNA: TGTGCCAGCAGCCCGGTTTTAGGGTTGGGCACCATATATTTT.